A selection of T cell receptor beta chains follows, all from one sample in a study of T cells in localized non-small cell lung cancer. Profiling relied on immunoSEQ multiplex PCR, and the TCRdb table lists in-frame clones only, not all of them. Of tens of thousands of clones in the sample, about nine tenths are singletons; the top ten hold under 13%. The sequenced sample was peripheral blood, obtained before any cancer treatment. The receptors derive from a woman between 35 and 75 years old with stage I lung adenocarcinoma. Both conserved end residues are part of each CDR3. Each record gives: clone size, V gene, D gene, J gene, CDR3 protein, CDR3 DNA. A D gene is named only where the DNA matches it firmly. Clone size is not always given. Where it is, it says once, few, many or a class for expanded clones.

clone_size: -
v_call: TRBV7-3
d_call: TRBD2
j_call: TRBJ2-1
cdr3_aa: CASSPRGGSSYNEQFF
cdr3_nt: TGTGCCAGCAGCCCCCGGGGGGGGAGCTCCTACAATGAGCAGTTCTTC

clone_size: -
v_call: TRBV4-2
d_call: -
j_call: TRBJ2-3
cdr3_aa: CASSHQFGGRKDTQYF
cdr3_nt: TGTGCCAGCAGCCATCAGTTCGGGGGGCGAAAAGATACGCAGTATTTT

clone_size: -
v_call: TRBV9
d_call: -
j_call: TRBJ1-3
cdr3_aa: CASSAVGGNTIYF
cdr3_nt: TGTGCCAGCAGCGCAGTTGGGGGGAACACCATATATTTT

clone_size: -
v_call: TRBV7-3
d_call: -
j_call: TRBJ2-1
cdr3_aa: CASAANEGTQQFF
cdr3_nt: TGTGCCAGCGCCGCTAACGAGGGAACTCAGCAGTTCTTC

clone_size: once
v_call: TRBV12-5
d_call: -
j_call: TRBJ1-1
cdr3_aa: CASGLVVGARNTEAFF
cdr3_nt: TGTGCTAGTGGTTTGGTTGTTGGGGCACGGAACACTGAAGCTTTCTTT

clone_size: -
v_call: TRBV19
d_call: -
j_call: TRBJ1-1
cdr3_aa: CACIPGQNTEAFF
cdr3_nt: TGTGCCTGCATCCCGGGACAGAACACTGAAGCTTTCTTT

clone_size: -
v_call: TRBV7-9
d_call: -
j_call: TRBJ1-1
cdr3_aa: CASIGVLDTEAFF
cdr3_nt: TGTGCCAGCATTGGCGTACTTGACACTGAAGCTTTCTTT

clone_size: -
v_call: TRBV7-9
d_call: TRBD1
j_call: TRBJ1-4
cdr3_aa: CASSLGTGGRSRYEKLFF
cdr3_nt: TGTGCCAGCAGCCTCGGGACAGGGGGAAGAAGTCGGTATGAAAAACTGTTTTTT

clone_size: -
v_call: TRBV19
d_call: -
j_call: TRBJ2-5
cdr3_aa: CASRSDGGLGETQYF
cdr3_nt: TGTGCCAGCCGCTCCGATGGGGGGTTAGGGGAGACCCAGTACTTC

clone_size: -
v_call: TRBV5-6
d_call: TRBD1
j_call: TRBJ1-4
cdr3_aa: CASSEQGAPNEKLFF
cdr3_nt: TGTGCCAGCAGCGAACAGGGGGCTCCCAACGAAAAACTGTTTTTT

clone_size: -
v_call: TRBV4-1
d_call: -
j_call: TRBJ2-1
cdr3_aa: CASSQATRGNEQFF
cdr3_nt: TGCGCCAGCAGCCAAGCCACCCGGGGCAATGAGCAGTTCTTC

clone_size: -
v_call: TRBV2
d_call: TRBD1
j_call: TRBJ2-7
cdr3_aa: CASSEVGQGVYEQYF
cdr3_nt: TGTGCCAGCAGTGAAGTTGGACAGGGGGTTTACGAGCAGTACTTC

clone_size: -
v_call: TRBV5-4
d_call: TRBD2
j_call: TRBJ2-5
cdr3_aa: CASSPPTSGGASKRETQYF
cdr3_nt: TGTGCCAGCAGCCCGCCGACTAGCGGGGGGGCTAGTAAACGAGAGACCCAGTACTTC

clone_size: -
v_call: TRBV4-3
d_call: TRBD1
j_call: TRBJ1-2
cdr3_aa: CASSHDGDSYSYGYTF
cdr3_nt: TGCGCCAGCAGCCATGATGGGGACAGTTATTCCTATGGCTACACCTTC

clone_size: -
v_call: TRBV28
d_call: -
j_call: TRBJ2-2
cdr3_aa: CASSSPRGDTGELFF
cdr3_nt: TGTGCCAGCAGTTCCCCCAGGGGGGACACCGGGGAGCTGTTTTTT

clone_size: -
v_call: TRBV27
d_call: -
j_call: TRBJ2-3
cdr3_aa: CASSLLSTDTQYF
cdr3_nt: TGTGCCAGCAGTTTACTTAGCACAGATACGCAGTATTTT

clone_size: -
v_call: TRBV6-6
d_call: -
j_call: TRBJ1-6
cdr3_aa: CASSYSPDLRNSPLHF
cdr3_nt: TGTGCCAGCAGTTACTCACCCGACCTTCGTAATTCACCCCTCCACTTT

clone_size: -
v_call: TRBV28
d_call: -
j_call: TRBJ1-2
cdr3_aa: CAESGGDGYTF
cdr3_nt: TGTGCCGAATCGGGGGGGGATGGCTACACCTTC

clone_size: -
v_call: TRBV19
d_call: -
j_call: TRBJ1-1
cdr3_aa: CASRREGNMASTEAFF
cdr3_nt: TGTGCCAGTAGAAGGGAGGGAAATATGGCTAGCACTGAAGCTTTCTTT

clone_size: -
v_call: TRBV7-3
d_call: -
j_call: TRBJ2-3
cdr3_aa: CASSLGTDTQYF
cdr3_nt: TGTGCCAGCAGCTTAGGCACAGATACGCAGTATTTT

clone_size: -
v_call: TRBV30
d_call: -
j_call: TRBJ2-4
cdr3_aa: CAWSVLGAENIQYF
cdr3_nt: TGTGCCTGGAGTGTACTAGGGGCAGAAAACATTCAGTACTTC

clone_size: -
v_call: TRBV5-4
d_call: -
j_call: TRBJ1-1
cdr3_aa: CASSPFGTEAFF
cdr3_nt: TGTGCCAGCAGCCCTTTTGGGACTGAAGCTTTCTTT

clone_size: once
v_call: TRBV7-2
d_call: -
j_call: TRBJ1-1
cdr3_aa: CASSAGQNTEAFF
cdr3_nt: TGTGCCAGCAGCGCGGGACAGAACACTGAAGCTTTCTTT

clone_size: once
v_call: TRBV7-9
d_call: TRBD2
j_call: TRBJ2-1
cdr3_aa: CASSTSGSSYNEQFF
cdr3_nt: TGTGCCAGCAGCACTAGCGGGAGCTCCTACAATGAGCAGTTCTTC

clone_size: -
v_call: TRBV7-2
d_call: TRBD1
j_call: TRBJ1-1
cdr3_aa: CASSLDLVRGTEAFF
cdr3_nt: TGTGCCAGCAGCTTAGACCTTGTCAGGGGGACTGAAGCTTTCTTT

clone_size: -
v_call: TRBV28
d_call: TRBD1
j_call: TRBJ2-7
cdr3_aa: CASRAGTGSYEQYF
cdr3_nt: TGTGCCAGCAGGGCCGGGACAGGGTCCTACGAGCAGTACTTC

clone_size: -
v_call: TRBV19
d_call: -
j_call: TRBJ2-1
cdr3_aa: CASSILQGNEQFF
cdr3_nt: TGTGCCAGTAGTATCCTACAGGGTAATGAGCAGTTCTTC

clone_size: -
v_call: TRBV28
d_call: -
j_call: TRBJ1-5
cdr3_aa: CASSLGHWSNQPQHF
cdr3_nt: TGTGCCAGCAGTTTAGGGCACTGGAGCAATCAGCCCCAGCATTTT

clone_size: once
v_call: TRBV5-4
d_call: -
j_call: TRBJ1-6
cdr3_aa: CASSLQGINSPLHF
cdr3_nt: TGTGCCAGCAGCTTGCAGGGTATTAATTCACCCCTCCACTTT

clone_size: -
v_call: TRBV5-6
d_call: TRBD1
j_call: TRBJ2-7
cdr3_aa: CASSPWDRQAYEQYF
cdr3_nt: TGTGCCAGCAGCCCCTGGGACAGGCAAGCCTACGAGCAGTACTTC

clone_size: -
v_call: TRBV30
d_call: -
j_call: TRBJ1-5
cdr3_aa: CAFDSAGHNQPQHF
cdr3_nt: TGTGCTTTCGATTCTGCGGGGCACAATCAGCCCCAGCATTTT

clone_size: -
v_call: TRBV28
d_call: -
j_call: TRBJ1-3
cdr3_aa: CASSLTSETSGNTIYF
cdr3_nt: TGTGCCAGCAGTTTAACTAGCGAAACCTCTGGAAACACCATATATTTT